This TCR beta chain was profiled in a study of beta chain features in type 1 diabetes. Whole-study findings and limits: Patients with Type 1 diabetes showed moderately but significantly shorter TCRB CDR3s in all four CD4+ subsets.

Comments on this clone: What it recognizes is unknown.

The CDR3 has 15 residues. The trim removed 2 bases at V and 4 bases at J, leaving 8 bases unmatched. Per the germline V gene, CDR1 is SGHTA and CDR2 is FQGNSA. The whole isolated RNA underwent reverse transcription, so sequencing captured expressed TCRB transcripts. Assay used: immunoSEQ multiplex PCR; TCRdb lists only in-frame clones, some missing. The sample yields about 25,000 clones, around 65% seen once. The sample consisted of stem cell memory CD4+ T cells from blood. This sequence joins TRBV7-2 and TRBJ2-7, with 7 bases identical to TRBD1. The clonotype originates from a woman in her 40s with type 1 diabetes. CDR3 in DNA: TGTGCCAGCAGCTTATTTCCGACAGGGTCATACGAGCAGTACTTC. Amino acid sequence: CASSLFPTGSYEQYF.